This is a list of T cell receptor beta chains from one sample in a study of T cell responses to AZD1222 COVID-19 vaccine. Data came from immunoSEQ multiplex PCR; TCRdb stores just in-frame clones and leaves some out. This sample has 200,000 to 250,000 clones; around 93% occur once, and the top ten carry about 1%. The material was peripheral blood, obtained on day 0 of MenACWY control vaccination. Receptors were obtained from an adult in good health. Both conserved end residues are part of each CDR3. A D gene is named only where the DNA matches it firmly. Size values are once, few and many counts, or a class for expanded clones, and some rows have none.

NA	TRBV6-5	NA	TRBJ1-4	TGTGCCAGCAGCCGGCCCGGGACTCCCGAAAAACTGTTTTTT	CASSRPGTPEKLFF
NA	TRBV19	NA	TRBJ1-1	TGTGCCAGTAGTGCTCAAATAAACACTGAAGCTTTCTTT	CASSAQINTEAFF
NA	TRBV5-6	NA	TRBJ1-2	TGTGCCAGCAGCTTGGTGGCCGGGGAAGGCTACACCTTC	CASSLVAGEGYTF
NA	TRBV19	NA	TRBJ2-5	TGTGCCAGTAGTATAATCGGGGAAAGGGAGACCCAGTACTTC	CASSIIGERETQYF
TRBD1	TRBV7-8	NA	TRBJ1-4	TGTGCCAGCAGCTTAGGGGGACAGCTTAATGAAAAACTGTTTTTT	CASSLGGQLNEKLFF
NA	TRBV7-2	NA	TRBJ2-1	TGTGCCAGCAGGGGTTTGTCAGACGAGCAGTTCTTC	CASRGLSDEQFF
NA	TRBV3-1/TRBV3-2	NA	TRBJ2-1	TGTGCCAGCAGCCAAGCCAGATCGGGCTACAATGAGCAGTTCTTC	CASSQARSGYNEQFF
NA	TRBV2	NA	TRBJ2-2	TGTGCCAGCAGCTGGCGTCAGGGCGAGGCCGGGGAGCTGTTTTTT	CASSWRQGEAGELFF
NA	TRBV6-2/TRBV6-3	NA	TRBJ1-5	TGTGCCAGCAGTCCAAACGGTTCCAATCAGCCCCAGCATTTT	CASSPNGSNQPQHF
NA	TRBV2	NA	TRBJ1-5	TGTGCCAGCAGTGAAGCGGAAGCCGGGCTTCAGCCCCAGCATTTT	CASSEAEAGLQPQHF
NA	TRBV10-2	NA	TRBJ2-1	TGCGCCAGCAGTGATTCCAGAGCTGCCTACAATGAGCAGTTCTTC	CASSDSRAAYNEQFF
NA	TRBV2	NA	TRBJ2-5	TGTGCCAGCGCCACGGACCGGGGGACCCAGTACTTC	CASATDRGTQYF
NA	TRBV29-1	NA	TRBJ1-1	TGCAGCGTGACACCGAACACTGAAGCTTTCTTT	CSVTPNTEAFF
NA	TRBV7-3	NA	TRBJ2-1	TGTGCCAGCAGCCCCAGGAGGGGGGGTTTCCATGAGCAGTTCTTC	CASSPRRGGFHEQFF
NA	TRBV19	NA	TRBJ1-3	TGTGCCAGTAGTATAGCTAAAGCGAAGTCACCAGCTGGAAACACCATATATTTT	CASSIAKAKSPAGNTIYF
NA	TRBV10-3	NA	TRBJ1-2	TGTGCCATCAGTGAGCAACAGGGTTATGGCTACACCTTC	CAISEQQGYGYTF
TRBD1	TRBV7-2	NA	TRBJ1-5	TGTGCCAGCAGCTTAGGACAGGGAAATAATCAGCCCCAGCATTTT	CASSLGQGNNQPQHF
TRBD2	TRBV6-5	NA	TRBJ2-2	TGTGCCAGCCGAACCGGGGGGAGGAACGGGGAGCTGTTTTTT	CASRTGGRNGELFF
TRBD1	TRBV9	few	TRBJ1-1	TGTGCCAGCAGCGCCGGACAGGGGGGCTCTGAAGCTTTCTTT	CASSAGQGGSEAFF
NA	TRBV6-5	NA	TRBJ1-2	TGTGCCAGCAGTTACTCGGCAGGGGTCGGCTATGGCTACACCTTC	CASSYSAGVGYGYTF
TRBD1	TRBV11-2	NA	TRBJ2-2	TGTGCCAGCAGCCATCTGGGCGGGACAGGGGGCAACACCGGGGAGCTGTTTTTT	CASSHLGGTGGNTGELFF
TRBD1	TRBV7-2	NA	TRBJ1-3	TGTGCCAGCAGCGCAGTCGGGACAGGACCTTCTGGAAACACCATATATTTT	CASSAVGTGPSGNTIYF
NA	TRBV12-5	NA	TRBJ1-2	TGTGCTAGTGGTCCCCCTTCAGGCTATGGCTACACCTTC	CASGPPSGYGYTF
NA	TRBV2	NA	TRBJ2-1	TGTGCCAGCATGAGGACGTACAATGAGCAGTTCTTC	CASMRTYNEQFF
NA	TRBV12-3/TRBV12-4	NA	TRBJ1-5	TGTGCCAGCAATTCCAGGGGTTTTGAACCCCAGCATTTT	CASNSRGFEPQHF
NA	TRBV5-5	NA	TRBJ1-5	TGTGCCAGCAGCTTACAGATGGGGTTCAGACAGCCCCAGCATTTT	CASSLQMGFRQPQHF
TRBD2	TRBV10-3	NA	TRBJ2-7	TGTGCCATCAGTGAGGAGGGACTAGCGGACTACGAGCAGTACTTC	CAISEEGLADYEQYF
NA	TRBV4-1	NA	TRBJ1-5	TGCGCCAGCAGCCATCCTTTGGGGGGTAATAGCAATCAGCCCCAGCATTTT	CASSHPLGGNSNQPQHF
TRBD1	TRBV2	NA	TRBJ1-1	TGTGCCAGCAGCCTGACAGGGGTGGCTGAAGCTTTCTTT	CASSLTGVAEAFF
NA	TRBV25-1	NA	TRBJ1-4	TGTGCCAGCAGTGGGTCAGGACGAGAAAATTTCGAAAAACTGTTTTTT	CASSGSGRENFEKLFF
TRBD1	TRBV3-1/TRBV3-2	once	TRBJ2-7	TGTGCCAGCAGCAGATGGGACAGTGCCTACGAGCAGTACTTC	CASSRWDSAYEQYF
TRBD2	TRBV7-9	NA	TRBJ2-1	TGTGCCAGCAGCCGAGGGACTAGCGGGGGGGATGAGCAGTTCTTC	CASSRGTSGGDEQFF
TRBD1	TRBV6-5	NA	TRBJ1-1	TGTGCCAGCAGCCGCCGGGACAGGATGAACACTGAAGCTTTCTTT	CASSRRDRMNTEAFF
NA	TRBV21-1	NA	TRBJ2-1	TGTGCCAGCAGCAACCGACACGACAGGACGATCGACAATGAGCAGTTCTTC	CASSNRHDRTIDNEQFF
NA	TRBV7-9	once	TRBJ1-5	TGTGCCAGCAGCCTGCAGGGTTCCGATCAGCCCCAGCATTTT	CASSLQGSDQPQHF
NA	TRBV7-9	NA	TRBJ1-2	TGTGCCAGCAGCTTGGGGACGGCTAACTATGGCTACACCTTC	CASSLGTANYGYTF
NA	TRBV2	NA	TRBJ2-2	TGTGCCAGCAAGAGGGGTGCCAAGACCGGGGAGCTGTTTTTT	CASKRGAKTGELFF
TRBD2	TRBV5-1	NA	TRBJ2-7	TGCGCCAGCAGTTCGGGACTAGCGGGGGGGCCGGTCCGCTACGAGCAGTACTTC	CASSSGLAGGPVRYEQYF
NA	TRBV7-8	NA	TRBJ1-2	TGTGCCAGCAGCTTAGTCGGGACGGAGTCTAACTATGGCTACACCTTC	CASSLVGTESNYGYTF
NA	TRBV3-1/TRBV3-2	NA	TRBJ2-4	TGTGCCAGCAGCTGGCAAAAAAACATTCAGTACTTC	CASSWQKNIQYF
NA	TRBV2	NA	TRBJ1-1	TGTGCCAGCAGTGCCCAGGGCGGACTGGGAGCTTTCTTT	CASSAQGGLGAFF
NA	TRBV2	NA	TRBJ2-1	TGTGCCAGCAGGGAGAGGTTTGAGCAGTTCTTC	CASRERFEQFF
TRBD1	TRBV7-2	NA	TRBJ2-3	TGTGCCAGCAGCTTAAAAGGGGACAGGTTCACAGATACGCAGTATTTT	CASSLKGDRFTDTQYF
TRBD1	TRBV10-3	NA	TRBJ1-2	TGTGCCATCAGTGAGTCTCTAGGCAGGGGGCATGGCTACACCTTC	CAISESLGRGHGYTF
NA	TRBV12-5	NA	TRBJ2-1	TGTGCTAGTGGTTTGGTACCCACGACTCTTAGATGGTACAATGAGCAGTTCTTC	CASGLVPTTLRWYNEQFF
NA	TRBV19	NA	TRBJ1-4	TGTGCCAGTAGCAAGCTCTCAGCAACTAATGAAAAACTGTTTTTT	CASSKLSATNEKLFF
NA	TRBV7-2	few	TRBJ1-4	TGTGCCAGCAGCTTTCATGGAGGGAATGAAAAACTGTTTTTT	CASSFHGGNEKLFF
TRBD2	TRBV7-8	few	TRBJ2-7	TGTGCCAGCAGTCGGACTAGCGGGGGGGCCTACGAGCAGTACTTC	CASSRTSGGAYEQYF
NA	TRBV11-3	NA	TRBJ2-7	TGTGCCAGCATCTCCCCAACTGAATCCTACGAGCAGTACTTC	CASISPTESYEQYF
NA	TRBV2	once	TRBJ1-5	TGTGCCAGCAGTGAAGTAGGGGGGGAGGGCAATCAGCCCCAGCATTTT	CASSEVGGEGNQPQHF
NA	TRBV4-2	NA	TRBJ1-4	TGTGCCAGCAGGGTAGGGGGGAATGACGAAAAACTGTTTTTT	CASRVGGNDEKLFF
NA	TRBV9	NA	TRBJ2-5	TGTGCCAGCAGCGTGACAGAGGGTCAGGGGGAGACCCAGTACTTC	CASSVTEGQGETQYF
NA	TRBV19	NA	TRBJ1-1	TGTGCCATCATAGTACAGCCAGGTCGGCCTGAAGCTTTCTTT	CAIIVQPGRPEAFF
NA	TRBV5-6	few	TRBJ1-2	TGTGCCAGCAGCTCCCGCCCGGTAGCTAACTATGGCTACACCTTC	CASSSRPVANYGYTF
NA	TRBV19	NA	TRBJ1-4	TGTGCCAGTAGTACAGGGGTCTTTAATGAAAAACTGTTTTTT	CASSTGVFNEKLFF
NA	TRBV11-2	NA	TRBJ1-5	TGTGCCAGCAGCTTAGACGAGGGGAGGCCCCAGCATTTT	CASSLDEGRPQHF
TRBD1	TRBV19	NA	TRBJ1-2	TGTGCCAGTAGCAGGAGTACAGGGGGCCACCTCTATGGCTACACCTTC	CASSRSTGGHLYGYTF
NA	TRBV6-5	NA	TRBJ1-2	TGTGCCAGCAGTTACGACTCCCCATCCAGGGCCTATGGCTACACCTTC	CASSYDSPSRAYGYTF
NA	TRBV30	once	TRBJ1-1	TGTGCCCGGACGGACGGGAACACTGAAGCTTTCTTT	CARTDGNTEAFF